This TCR beta chain was sequenced during a study of blood T cell repertoires in COVID-19. Germline CDR1 reads LNHDA; CDR2 reads SQIVND (reference sequence). This CDR3 spans 15 amino acids. V gave up 4 bases and J gave up 10 bases; unmatched junction bases: 15. This table comes from immunoSEQ multiplex PCR, and its TCRdb copy is limited to in-frame clones, with some not included. The sample has about 300,000 clones; roughly nine tenths are singletons. The chain combines TRBV19 with TRBJ2-5, with 7 bases lining up with TRBD2. The TCR comes from a woman between 45 and 60 years old who had been exposed to COVID-19. Sequenced input: PBMCs or T cells enriched from blood (not recorded which). CDR3 nucleotide sequence: TGTGCCAGTAGTAGAGGTGGACAAGCTCGGGGGGTCCAGTACTTC. This encodes CASSRGGQARGVQYF.